This T cell receptor (beta chain) was documented in a study of T-cell memory formation after mild COVID-19 (dated by TCRdb to 2020 to 2023). Regarding the study in general: Most TCR sequence clusters were specific to one of the two donors. In a couple of donors, T-cell clones that expanded and contracted after mild COVID-19 were followed by sequencing TCRalpha and TCRbeta repertoires longitudinally. Two young, previously healthy adult volunteers made up the cohort, one male and one female.

General findings and caveats noted by the study authors: Clones contracting from day 15 to 85 had balanced CD4/CD8 phenotypes, while a second wave expanding from day 15 to 37 was biased towards CD4+. Some responding clones were found in pre-infection memory, which suggests that pre-existing cross-reactive memory T cells took part in the SARS-CoV-2 response. SARS-CoV-2 specificity of the second-wave clones peaking on day 37 was not confirmed. Contracting CD4+ clones turned up mainly in the CM and EM memory subsets, whereas EMRA was where CD8+ clones were enriched. The study included only a couple of mild cases, and larger cohorts that include severe cases with pre-infection samples were judged to be necessary.

As regards this clonotype: Its cognate antigen has yet to be identified. The input lacks base qualities; no much larger clone sits a single base away.

Sequencing used an Illumina NovaSeq 6000. cDNA libraries for TCRalpha and TCRbeta were prepared by 5'RACE using constant-segment primers, with sample barcodes and unique molecular identifiers added. Trizol reagent was used to extract RNA from every sample. Library amplification was performed in two PCR steps, and a second sample barcode and Illumina TruSeq adapters were introduced in the second step. Sequencing of the libraries was done on an Illumina NovaSeq, producing 2 x 150 bp paired-end reads. Processing in the source paper ran as follows. With migec v1.2.7, reads were demultiplexed and then collapsed into UMI-guided consensus sequences. Using mixcr v2.1.11, UMI consensuses were aligned to TRA and TRB V and J templates and then assembled into clonotypes. Expanded or contracted clonotypes were those called significant by both edgeR and NoisET, with noise models trained on biological replicates. For edgeR calls, the cutoffs were a false discovery rate-adjusted p below 0.01 and a log2 fold-change threshold of 1. As an exploratory analysis of dynamics, max-normalized trajectories of the 1000 most abundant clonotypes were examined with PCA combined with hierarchical clustering. Separately sequenced CD4+ and CD8+ repertoires were used to assign a CD4 or CD8 phenotype to each responding clone. TCRdb reanalyzed the raw reads on its own, using fastp at Q25 for trimming and MiXCR for clone calling, and kept in-frame beta chains. Under each unique CDR3 protein, matching rows form one entry showing the most common genes and DNA. What appears here as the V and J calls and clone size reflects TCRdb's work, not the paper's. The sample records 90,000 to 130,000 distinct CDR3 sequences, roughly a sixth of which are singletons. The top ten clonotypes cover around 5.5% of the sample.

CDR1 and CDR2 (SGDLS, YYNGEE) derive from the germline V gene. The CDR3, cysteine through phenylalanine, is 17 amino acids long. The DNA shown is the 51-base CDR3, in frame from base 1. The germline V and J ends show losses of 0 bases and 2 bases respectively, and no gene match explains 7 bases of the junction. PBMCs were isolated by Ficoll-Paque density gradient centrifugation. The chain was built from TRBV9 and TRBJ2-3; 9 central nucleotides agree with TRBD1. Sequenced input: PBMCs or a T cell subset sorted from them (not recorded which). This clonotype was obtained from a man in his late teens or twenties who had mild COVID-19 (a few samples of this study predate the infection). The sample titles of this study are shuffled in the database, so cell type and time point are left out; the donor was told from shared clones. CDR3 loop: CASSVAPGDRDTDTQYF. Here is the DNA: TGTGCCAGCAGCGTAGCCCCTGGGGACAGGGACACAGATACGCAGTATTTT.